This TCR beta chain was obtained from a study of T cell responses to AZD1222 COVID-19 vaccine. Generated by immunoSEQ multiplex PCR, the TCRdb table keeps only in-frame clones and is missing some. This table has approximately 170,000 clones, around 89% appearing once. The CDR3 sequence is 17 residues long. CDR1 and CDR2 from the germline V gene are LGHNA and YNFKEQ. The V end was cut by 0 bases, the J end by 3 bases, with 14 bases between. Study results and limitations: As reported, nearly half of all spike-specific TCRs target variant regions that are unmutated.

As concerns this clone: What it recognizes is unknown.

The sequences come from peripheral blood, collected on day 0 of AZD1222 vaccination. The chain recombines TRBV4-2 with TRBJ1-4; D gene uncertain. The TCR sequence derives from an adult in good health. The CDR3 sequence: CASSQDSLEAANEKLFF. CDR3 sequence (DNA): TGTGCCAGCAGCCAAGATTCACTCGAGGCAGCTAATGAAAAACTGTTTTTT.